This TCR beta chain was observed in a study of T cells in Graves' hyperthyroidism and ophthalmopathy. This clonotype was detected once. Amplification targeted TCR beta CDR3 regions from RNA transcripts. A first-round RT-PCR of the TCR CDR3 used the HTBI primer set. A single record per CDR3 protein comes from TCRdb applying MiXCR to the multiplex PCR reads. The sample lists nearly 750,000 distinct CDR3 sequences; 30% to 40% were seen once. Trimming stripped 4 bases from V and 5 bases from J, with 19 bases between. Looked up from germline, CDR1 is SGHRS and CDR2 is YFSETQ. The CDR3 loop spans 15 amino acids.

Sequenced sample: blood. The clonotype originates from a woman aged 40 to 50 with Graves' hyperthyroidism. The rearrangement uses TRBV5-1 and TRBJ2-7; tentatively, D is TRBD1 (5 bases). CDR3 amino acids: CASSTTPQGYDEQYF. The CDR3 DNA reads TGCGCCAGCAGCACTACCCCTCAGGGTTACGACGAGCAGTACTTC.